This T cell receptor beta chain was found in a study of T-cell reconstitution after alpha-beta-depleted transplantation in children. Findings and limits, study-wide: After transplant, at about two months, alpha-beta T cells were reportedly derived from several hundred expanded graft clones. There were some patients whose high TCRbeta diversity at day 60 came from surviving recipient T cells and thymic progenitors. One year after transplant, T-cell counts and diversity came mostly from newly produced T cells.

This clonotype has just one count. Its specificity is unknown. The V gene end was trimmed by 6 bases and the J gene end by 0 bases; junction bases not matched to a gene: 9. The CDR3 has 19 amino acids. CDR1 is MRHNA and CDR2 is SNTAGT in the germline V gene. Molecular barcoding with unique molecular identifiers was used for the TCRbeta library. TCRdb itself ran the PCR reads through MiXCR, one entry per CDR3 protein. Of 580,000 or so distinct CDR3 sequences in the sample, more than 20% were seen once. This material consisted of PBMCs, mostly from graft donor cells, taken 360 days after TCRalphabeta/CD19-depleted stem cell transplant. This TCR was recovered from a boy younger than two who had a stem cell transplant for acute myeloid leukemia, so the T cells may come from the graft donor. The chain has TRBV6-4 and TRBJ2-4, with 15 bases identical to TRBD2. The CDR3 protein is CASRPGTSGGRLAKNIQYF. CDR3 DNA sequence: TGTGCCAGCAGGCCCGGGACTAGCGGGGGGCGCTTAGCCAAAAACATTCAGTACTTC.